This entry lists 7 T cell receptor beta chains sequenced from one sample in a study of cytotoxic CD8 clonotypes in ibrutinib-treated CLL. The protocol was immunoSEQ multiplex PCR, while the TCRdb copy is restricted to in-frame clones and leaves out a portion. The repertoire includes tens of thousands of clones, just under 70% of them detected once, and 28% sits in the top ten. Sequenced here: PBMCs, sampled after 24 months of ibrutinib treatment. These TCRs come from a human donor with chronic lymphocytic leukemia.

This chain uses TRBV7-8 with TRBJ1-5; unclear D gene. The ends were cut back, 1 base at V and 7 bases at J, with 11 bases in the middle. CDR1 and CDR2 from the germline V gene are SGHVS and FQNEAQ. The CDR3 spans 14 residues. The CDR3 protein is CASSLEAVGQPQHF. In DNA, the CDR3 is TGTGCCAGCAGCTTAGAGGCCGTTGGACAGCCCCAGCATTTT.

This clone appeared once. The chain has TRBV11-3 and TRBJ2-1; TRBD2 aligns across 12 bases. This CDR3 has 16 amino acids. Looked up from germline, CDR1 is SGHNT and CDR2 is YENEEA. V lost 5 bases, J lost 7 bases, and 9 bases stayed unmatched. The CDR3, as DNA: TGTGCCAGCAGCCCGACTAGCGGGGGCGCCGGGAATGAGCAGTTCTTC. It encodes CASSPTSGGAGNEQFF.

The chain employs TRBV18 and TRBJ1-5; 8 bases line up with TRBD1. The germline gives CDR1 KGHSH, CDR2 LQKENI. V shed 4 bases and J 5 bases; nucleotides not matched to a gene: 7. This CDR3 is 15 amino acids long. CDR3 in amino acids: CASSQNPGGDQPQHF. CDR3 in DNA: TGTGCCAGCTCACAAAATCCAGGGGGCGATCAGCCCCAGCATTTT.

In this sample, this clone turned up a few times. This chain connects TRBV4-2 to TRBJ2-1; 9 bases are shared with TRBD1. The CDR3 length is 15 residues. With V trimmed by 0 bases and J by 10 bases, 7 bases remained unmatched. Germline V gives CDR1 LGHNA, CDR2 YNFKEQ. The CDR3 sequence is CASSQDGTGKKEQFF. Here the CDR3 DNA reads TGTGCCAGCAGCCAAGATGGGACAGGGAAAAAGGAGCAGTTCTTC.

The chain has TRBV5-6 and TRBJ2-7, with D perhaps TRBD2 (6 bases). V shed 0 bases and J shed 6 bases, with 7 bases lying between them. Germline values: CDR1 SGHDT, CDR2 YYEEEE. CDR3 length equals 12 residues. The CDR3 here is CASSLGRAEQYF. CDR3 nucleotide sequence: TGTGCCAGCAGCTTGGGGAGGGCCGAGCAGTACTTC.

In regard to this clone: The identical CDR3 is also encoded by other nucleotide sequences in the sample. The CDR3 protein is CASSLDRGTDTQYF. CDR3 in DNA: TGTGCCAGCAGCTTGGACCGGGGAACAGATACGCAGTATTTT. This chain joins TRBV5-4 and TRBJ2-3; D possibly corresponds to TRBD2 (5 bases). V lost 0 bases, J lost 3 bases, and 8 bases lay in between. The germline V gene has CDR1 SGHNT and CDR2 YYREEE (reference sequence). The CDR3 runs to 14 residues.

The chain couples TRBV11-2 to TRBJ1-2; D unclear. This CDR3 spans 14 amino acids. Between the trimmed V and J ends, which lost 0 bases and 4 bases, there was a span of 9 bases. Germline CDR1 SGHAT, CDR2 FQNNGV. The CDR3 reads CASSLDRNGYGYTF. CDR3 in DNA: TGTGCCAGCAGCTTAGATCGTAACGGCTATGGCTACACCTTC.